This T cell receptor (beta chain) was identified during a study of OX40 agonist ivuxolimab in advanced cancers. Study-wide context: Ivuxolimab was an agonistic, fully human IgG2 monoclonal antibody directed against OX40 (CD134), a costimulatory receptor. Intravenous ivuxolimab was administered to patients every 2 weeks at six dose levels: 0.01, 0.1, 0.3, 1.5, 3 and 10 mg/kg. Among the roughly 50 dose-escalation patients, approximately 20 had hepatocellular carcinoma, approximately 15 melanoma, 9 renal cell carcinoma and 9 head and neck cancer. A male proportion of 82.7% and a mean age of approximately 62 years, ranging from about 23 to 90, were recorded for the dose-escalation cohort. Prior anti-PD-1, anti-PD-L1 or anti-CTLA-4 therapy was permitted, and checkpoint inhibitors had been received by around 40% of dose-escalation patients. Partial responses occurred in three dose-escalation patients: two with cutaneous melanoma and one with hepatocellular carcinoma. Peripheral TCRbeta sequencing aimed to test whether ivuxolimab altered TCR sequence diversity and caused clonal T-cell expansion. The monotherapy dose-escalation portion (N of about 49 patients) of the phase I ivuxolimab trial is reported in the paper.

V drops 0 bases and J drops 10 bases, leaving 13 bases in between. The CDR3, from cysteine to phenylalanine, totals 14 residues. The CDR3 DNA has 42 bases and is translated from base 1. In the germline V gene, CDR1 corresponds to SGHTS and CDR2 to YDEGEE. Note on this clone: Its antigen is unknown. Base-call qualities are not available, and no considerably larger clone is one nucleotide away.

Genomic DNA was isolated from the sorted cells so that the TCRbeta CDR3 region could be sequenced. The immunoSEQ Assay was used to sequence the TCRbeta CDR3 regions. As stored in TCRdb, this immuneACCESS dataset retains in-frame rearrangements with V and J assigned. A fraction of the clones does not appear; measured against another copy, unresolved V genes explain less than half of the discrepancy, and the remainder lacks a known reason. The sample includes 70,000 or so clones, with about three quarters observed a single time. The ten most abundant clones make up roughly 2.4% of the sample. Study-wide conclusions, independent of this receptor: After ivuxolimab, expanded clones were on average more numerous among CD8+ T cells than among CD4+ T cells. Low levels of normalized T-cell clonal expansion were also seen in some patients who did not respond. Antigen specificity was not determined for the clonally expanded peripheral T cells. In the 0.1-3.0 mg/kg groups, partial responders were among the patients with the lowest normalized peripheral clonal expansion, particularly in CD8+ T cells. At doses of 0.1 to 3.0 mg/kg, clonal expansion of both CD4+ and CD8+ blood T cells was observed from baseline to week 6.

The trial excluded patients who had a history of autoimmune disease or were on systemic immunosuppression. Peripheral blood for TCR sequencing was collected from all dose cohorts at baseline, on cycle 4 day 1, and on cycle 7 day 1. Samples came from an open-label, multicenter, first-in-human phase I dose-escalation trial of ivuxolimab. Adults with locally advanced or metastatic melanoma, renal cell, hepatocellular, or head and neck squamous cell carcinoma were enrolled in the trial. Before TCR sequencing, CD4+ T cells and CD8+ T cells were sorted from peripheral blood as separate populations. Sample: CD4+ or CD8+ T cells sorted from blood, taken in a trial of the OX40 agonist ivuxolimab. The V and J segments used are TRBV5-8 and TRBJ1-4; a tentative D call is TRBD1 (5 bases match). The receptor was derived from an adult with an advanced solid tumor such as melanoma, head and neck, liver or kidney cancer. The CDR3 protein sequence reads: CASSLDQGVGKLFF. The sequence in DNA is TGTGCCAGCAGCTTGGACCAGGGCGTGGGAAAACTGTTTTTT.